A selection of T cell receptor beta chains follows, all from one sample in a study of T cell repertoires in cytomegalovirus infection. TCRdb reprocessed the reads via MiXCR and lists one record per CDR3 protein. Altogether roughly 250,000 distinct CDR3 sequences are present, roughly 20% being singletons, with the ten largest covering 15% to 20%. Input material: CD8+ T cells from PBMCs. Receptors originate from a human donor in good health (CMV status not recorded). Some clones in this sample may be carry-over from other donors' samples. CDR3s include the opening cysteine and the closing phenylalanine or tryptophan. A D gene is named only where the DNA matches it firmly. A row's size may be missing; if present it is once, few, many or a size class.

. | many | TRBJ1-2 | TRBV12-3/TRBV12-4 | CASSSDTGTKNYGYTF | TGTGCCAGCAGTTCCGATACGGGGACAAAGAACTATGGCTACACCTTC
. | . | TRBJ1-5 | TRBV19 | CASLYSPYSNQPQHF | TGTGCCAGTCTATATTCTCCTTATAGCAATCAGCCCCAGCATTTT
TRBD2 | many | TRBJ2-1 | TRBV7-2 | CASSLGSGGSYNEQSF | TGTGCCAGCAGCTTAGGGAGCGGGGGATCCTACAATGAGCAGTCCTTC
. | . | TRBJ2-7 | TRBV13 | CASSLSGDYEQYF | TGTGCCAGCAGCTTGTCGGGAGACTACGAGCAGTACTTC
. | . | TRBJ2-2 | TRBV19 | CASRSRTNTGELFF | TGTGCCAGTAGGAGCAGAACGAACACCGGGGAGCTGTTTTTT
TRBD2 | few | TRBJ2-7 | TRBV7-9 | CASSLRDSGATGFYEQYF | TGTGCCAGCAGCTTACGGGATAGCGGGGCGACTGGGTTCTACGAGCAGTACTTC
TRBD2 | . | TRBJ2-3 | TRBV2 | CASSESTSSTDTQYF | TGTGCCAGCAGTGAATCGACTAGCAGCACAGATACGCAGTATTTT
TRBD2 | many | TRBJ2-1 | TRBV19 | CASSMSSGGLAEQFF | TGTGCCAGTAGTATGAGTAGCGGGGGTTTGGCTGAGCAGTTCTTC
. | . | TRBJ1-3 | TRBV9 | CASFSGNTIYF | TGTGCCTCCTTTTCTGGAAACACCATATATTTT
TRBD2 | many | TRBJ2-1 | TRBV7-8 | CASSLKGRGLDHHDNEQFF | TGTGCCAGCAGCTTAAAGGGGAGGGGTTTGGATCATCACGACAATGAGCAGTTCTTC
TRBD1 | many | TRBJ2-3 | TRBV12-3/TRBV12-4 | CASSLAGTGVDTQYF | TGTGCCAGCAGTTTAGCCGGGACAGGGGTAGATACGCAGTATTTT
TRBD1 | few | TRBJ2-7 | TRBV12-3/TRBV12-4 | CASSFTGDHEQYF | TGTGCCAGCAGTTTCACAGGGGACCACGAGCAGTACTTC
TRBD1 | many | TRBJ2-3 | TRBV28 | CASSRPGQGPFLKEESPDTQYF | TGTGCCAGCAGCCGACCGGGACAGGGTCCCTTCCTTAAAGAAGAGTCACCAGATACGCAGTATTTT
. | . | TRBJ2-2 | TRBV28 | CASSLILTGTGELFF | TGTGCCAGCAGTTTGATACTTACGGGCACCGGGGAGCTGTTTTTT
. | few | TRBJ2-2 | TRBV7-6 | CASSQIGNTGELFF | TGTGCCAGCAGCCAAATAGGCAACACCGGGGAGCTGTTTTTT
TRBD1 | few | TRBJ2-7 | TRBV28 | CASSLFGRGNYEQYF | TGTGCCAGCAGTCTCTTTGGCAGGGGGAACTACGAGCAGTACTTC
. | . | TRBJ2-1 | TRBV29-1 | CSVERVTGESSYNEQFF | TGCAGCGTTGAAAGGGTTACCGGGGAAAGCTCCTACAATGAGCAGTTCTTC
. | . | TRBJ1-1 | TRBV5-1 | CASSLASPTTEAFF | TGCGCCAGCAGCTTGGCCAGCCCCACCACTGAAGCTTTCTTT
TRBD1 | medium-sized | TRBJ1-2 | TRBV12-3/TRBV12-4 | CAVDRETNYGYTF | TGTGCCGTTGACAGGGAAACTAACTATGGCTACACCTTC
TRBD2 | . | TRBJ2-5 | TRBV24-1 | CATSPETGGNQETQYF | TGTGCCACCAGTCCAGAAACGGGGGGGAACCAAGAGACCCAGTACTTC
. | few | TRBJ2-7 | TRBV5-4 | CASSLGGTAAYEQYF | TGTGCCAGCAGCTTGGGGGGGACCGCAGCCTACGAGCAGTACTTC
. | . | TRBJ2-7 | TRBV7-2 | CASSLVTGGSYEQYF | TGTGCCAGCAGCTTAGTCACCGGAGGGTCCTACGAGCAGTACTTC
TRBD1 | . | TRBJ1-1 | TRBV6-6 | CASSYSTTGAALWSEDAFF | TGTGCCAGCAGTTACTCGACTACAGGGGCCGCCCTCTGGTCCGAAGATGCTTTCTTT
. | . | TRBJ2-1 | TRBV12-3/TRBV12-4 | CASSFVTEFRHEQFF | TGTGCCAGCAGTTTCGTAACCGAGTTTCGGCATGAGCAGTTCTTC
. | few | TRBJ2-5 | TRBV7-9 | CASSPTSQVQETQYF | TGTGCCAGCAGCCCGACATCACAGGTACAAGAGACCCAGTACTTC
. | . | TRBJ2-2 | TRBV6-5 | CASRADSNTGELFF | TGTGCCAGCAGGGCGGACTCAAACACCGGGGAGCTGTTTTTT
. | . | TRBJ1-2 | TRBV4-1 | CASSQEPRAANYGYTF | TGCGCCAGCAGCCAAGAGCCCCGTGCCGCTAACTATGGCTACACCTTC
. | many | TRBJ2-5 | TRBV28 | CASSPRPGEETQYF | TGTGCCAGCTCCCCTCGACCAGGGGAGGAGACCCAGTACTTC
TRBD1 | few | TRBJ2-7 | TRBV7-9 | CASSNTGGDDEQYF | TGTGCCAGCAGTAATACAGGGGGCGACGACGAGCAGTACTTC
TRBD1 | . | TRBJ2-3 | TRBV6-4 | CASSPRTGAADTQYF | TGTGCCAGCAGTCCAAGGACAGGGGCCGCGGATACGCAGTATTTT
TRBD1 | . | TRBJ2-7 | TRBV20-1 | CSARSGQVVYEQYF | TGCAGTGCTAGATCGGGACAGGTCGTGTACGAGCAGTACTTC
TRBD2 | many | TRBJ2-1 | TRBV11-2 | CASSLYGGAASSYNEQFF | TGTGCCAGCAGCTTATACGGGGGGGCGGCGAGCTCCTACAATGAGCAGTTCTTC
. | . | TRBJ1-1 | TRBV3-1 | CASRSGLSEAFF | TGTGCCAGCAGGAGCGGACTGAGCGAAGCTTTCTTT
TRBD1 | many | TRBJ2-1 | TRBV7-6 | CASSSTGGYNEQFF | TGTGCCAGCAGCTCGACAGGGGGCTACAATGAGCAGTTCTTC
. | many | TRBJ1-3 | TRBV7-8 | CASRGAGNTIYF | TGTGCCAGCAGGGGGGCTGGAAACACCATATATTTT
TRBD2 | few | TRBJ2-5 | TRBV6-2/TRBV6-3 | CASTWTSGGPGLQETQYF | TGTGCCAGCACTTGGACTAGCGGGGGGCCCGGCCTCCAAGAGACCCAGTACTTC
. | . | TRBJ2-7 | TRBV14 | CASSQALSGVYEQYF | TGTGCCAGCAGCCAAGCCCTATCGGGGGTTTACGAGCAGTACTTC
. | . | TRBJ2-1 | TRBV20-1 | CSATPTTTYNEQFF | TGCAGTGCTACCCCCACCACTACCTACAATGAGCAGTTCTTC
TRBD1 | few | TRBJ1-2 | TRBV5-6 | CASSLEGTGQGYTF | TGTGCCAGCAGCTTGGAGGGGACAGGGCAGGGCTACACCTTC